These 15 T cell receptor beta chains originate from one sample sequenced in a study of early T cells in non-severe SARS-CoV-2 infection (dated by TCRdb to about 2021). Library creation used 5' RACE. Sequencing instrument: NextSeq 500. Using fastp at Q25 and MiXCR, TCRdb reprocessed the public reads and kept productive beta chains. Rows merge per CDR3 protein into single entries with the most common DNA and genes. The sample records 70,000 or so distinct CDR3 sequences, approximately 14% of which are singletons. Jointly, the top ten make up 11% to 15% of the sample. Sequenced sample: whole blood. The source is an adult who was a healthcare worker with PCR-confirmed SARS-CoV-2 infection or an uninfected control (not recorded which).

The V call is TRBV20-1, the J call TRBJ2-1, with D possibly matching TRBD2 (6 bases). The CDR3 sequence is 15 residues long. V lost 5 bases, J lost 3 bases, and 17 bases lay in between. The V gene's germline CDR1 is DFQATT and CDR2 SNEGSKA (reference sequence). The CDR3 region is CSAHGGAGHYNEQFF. The CDR3 DNA reads TGCAGTGCTCACGGGGGAGCAGGGCACTACAATGAGCAGTTCTTC.

This clonotype was seen a few times. V gene TRBV5-1 combines with J gene TRBJ1-2; 7 nucleotides align to TRBD1. J gave up 7 bases and V 0 bases, and 6 bases lay outside the gene matches. This CDR3 spans 14 amino acids. The germline V gene encodes CDR1 SGHRS and CDR2 YFSETQ. CDR3: CASSLGGQRSGYTF. CDR3 in DNA: TGCGCCAGCAGCTTGGGGGGACAGAGATCTGGCTACACCTTC.

The chain joins TRBV28 to TRBJ2-1; a weak D match, TRBD2 (7 bases). This CDR3 is built from 12 residues. Germline CDR1 and CDR2: MDHEN and SYDVKM. The V gene lost 10 bases and the J gene lost 8 bases, with 15 bases spanning the gap. CDR3 residues: CATWGGADEQFF. The CDR3 nucleotides read TGTGCCACCTGGGGGGGGGCGGATGAGCAGTTCTTC.

The chain carries TRBV29-1 and TRBJ1-5, with D uncertain. From germline, CDR1 is SQVTM and CDR2 ANQGSEA. V was shortened by 5 bases and J by 2 bases, with 7 bases between the two germline ends. This CDR3 is 12 amino acids long. The CDR3 nucleotides read TGCAGCGTTCTGGCAGGCAATCAGCCCCAGCATTTT. This encodes CSVLAGNQPQHF. The full variable domain, rest sourced from reference TRBV29-1 and TRBJ1-5, is SAVISQKPSRDICQRGTSLTIQCQVDSQVTMMFWYRQQPGQSLTLIATANQGSEATYESGFVIDKFPISRPNLTFSTLTVSNMSPEDSSIYLCSVLAGNQPQHFGDGTRLSIL.

This clonotype was seen many times. The chain links TRBV19 to TRBJ1-5; TRBD1 aligns across 9 bases. V gave up 6 bases and J gave up 7 bases; unmatched junction bases: 7. Germline assignment: CDR1 LNHDA and CDR2 SQIVND (reference sequence). This CDR3 has 14 amino acids. CDR3 amino acids: CASSATGGGQPQHF. CDR3 DNA sequence: TGTGCCAGTAGCGCAACAGGGGGCGGACAGCCCCAGCATTTT.

The V gene is TRBV20-1, the J gene TRBJ1-2; 8 bases are a match to TRBD1. With V trimmed by 6 bases and J by 7 bases, 16 bases remained unmatched. There are 15 residues in the CDR3. Germline loops: CDR1 DFQATT, CDR2 SNEGSKA (reference sequence). The CDR3 DNA sequence: TGCAGTGCCCAAAGGGGACAGGAGACCACTAGTGGCTACACCTTC. This encodes CSAQRGQETTSGYTF.

This chain connects TRBV19 to TRBJ1-2; maybe TRBD1 (5 bases). The V end was cut by 6 bases, the J end by 3 bases, with 14 bases between. Germline assignment: CDR1 LNHDA and CDR2 SQIVND (reference sequence). The CDR3 extends over 14 amino acids. Here the CDR3 DNA reads TGTGCCAGTAGAAAGACAGTGGGTGACTATGGCTACACCTTC. It yields the protein CASRKTVGDYGYTF.

CDR3 bases: TGTGCCAGCAGCCAACGGCAGGGCCAGATCAATGAGCAGTTCTTC. It yields the protein CASSQRQGQINEQFF. V usage is TRBV3-1 and J usage is TRBJ2-1, with TRBD1 as a possible D gene (5 bases). V lost 2 bases and J lost 6, with 14 bases in between. There are 15 residues in the CDR3. Germline V gene data show CDR1 as LGHDT and CDR2 as YNNKEL (reference sequence).

The chain employs TRBV29-1 and TRBJ1-1, with 8 bases identical to TRBD1. With 6 bases clipped from V and 4 bases from J, the junction kept 10 bases outside the gene matches. Germline loops: CDR1 SQVTM, CDR2 ANQGSEA. This CDR3 spans 14 amino acids. DNA of the CDR3: TGCAGCGTAGCTACAGGGGGACGCGGCACTGAAGCTTTCTTT. Protein: CSVATGGRGTEAFF.

This clonotype has more than one count but fewer than ten. The J gene is TRBJ1-2, the V gene TRBV3-1; 7 nucleotides align to TRBD1. V dropped 1 base and J dropped 5; count of bases not matched to a gene: 1. This CDR3 is 13 amino acids long. In germline, CDR1 is LGHDT, CDR2 YNNKEL (reference sequence). CDR3 amino acids: CASSQAGGYGYTF. The CDR3 DNA follows: TGTGCCAGCAGCCAAGCAGGGGGATATGGCTACACCTTC.

V gene TRBV19 combines with J gene TRBJ2-5, with TRBD1 identical over 10 bases. This CDR3 is 17 amino acids long. With 6 bases clipped from V and 7 bases from J, the junction kept 17 bases outside the gene matches. Per the germline V gene, CDR1 is LNHDA and CDR2 is SQIVND (reference sequence). The CDR3 nucleotides are TGTGCCAGTAGCCTCCAGGGACAGGGGCTATCAGGGGGGACCCAGTACTTC. Its translation: CASSLQGQGLSGGTQYF.

This clonotype has at least ten counts. The chain uses TRBV7-9 and TRBJ1-3; 7 bases are shared with TRBD1. The CDR3 runs to 14 residues. In germline, CDR1 is SEHNR, CDR2 FQNEAQ (reference sequence). Trimming took 6 bases from V and 2 from J; bases not matched to a gene: 4. The CDR3 nucleotides read TGTGCCAGCAGACCTGGGACAGCTGGAAACACCATATATTTT. It specifies CASRPGTAGNTIYF.

This clonotype was found many times. The V call is TRBV5-5, the J call TRBJ2-5, with 7 bases identical to TRBD2. Germline V CDR1 and CDR2: SGHKS, YYEKEE (reference sequence). The CDR3 sequence is 14 residues long. Germline trimming cut 1 base from V and 5 bases from J; bases unmatched to any gene: 5. The CDR3 DNA sequence: TGTGCCAGCAGCTTGACGGGGGGATCGGAGACCCAGTACTTC. Translating it yields CASSLTGGSETQYF.

This clonotype was seen repeatedly, ten times or more. The CDR3 is CASSQGAANSPLHF. CDR3 nucleotide sequence: TGTGCCAGCAGCCAGGGGGCTGCTAATTCACCCCTCCACTTT. The chain is built from TRBV6-5 and TRBJ1-6; 8 nucleotides agree with TRBD1. In germline, CDR1 is MNHEY, CDR2 SVGAGI. The CDR3 spans 14 residues. V was clipped by 6 bases and J by 6 bases; unmatched bases: 4.

This chain uses TRBV12-5 with TRBJ2-7; D remains unclear. The ends were cut back, 0 bases at V and 5 bases at J, with 8 bases in the middle. The CDR3 runs 13 residues. Germline CDR1 and CDR2: LGHNT and FRNRAP. DNA for the CDR3: TGTGCTAGTGGTTTGGTACTTGGGCACGAGCAGTACTTC. Protein: CASGLVLGHEQYF.